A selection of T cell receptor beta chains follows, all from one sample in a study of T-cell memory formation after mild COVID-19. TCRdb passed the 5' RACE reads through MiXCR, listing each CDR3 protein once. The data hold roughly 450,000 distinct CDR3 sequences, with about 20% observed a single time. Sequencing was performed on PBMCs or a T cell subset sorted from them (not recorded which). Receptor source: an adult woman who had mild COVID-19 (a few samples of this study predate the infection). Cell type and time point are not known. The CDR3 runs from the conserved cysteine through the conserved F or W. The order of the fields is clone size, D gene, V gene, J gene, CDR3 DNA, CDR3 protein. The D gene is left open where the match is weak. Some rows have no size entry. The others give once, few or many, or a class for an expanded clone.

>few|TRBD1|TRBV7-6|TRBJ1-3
TGTGCCAGCAGCTTAGCTTCCTCCGGGACAGGGCATAACACCATATATTTT
CASSLASSGTGHNTIYF
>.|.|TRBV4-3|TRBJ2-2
TGCGCCAGCAGCCAATACAGCAGGGCGGGCGGGGAGCTGTTTTTT
CASSQYSRAGGELFF
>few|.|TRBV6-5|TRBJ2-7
TGTGCCAGCAGGCCATACAGGGCCCACGAGCAGTACTTC
CASRPYRAHEQYF
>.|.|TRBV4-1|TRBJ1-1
TGCGCCAGCAGCCAGAGGACAGAGATGAACACTGAAGCTTTCTTT
CASSQRTEMNTEAFF
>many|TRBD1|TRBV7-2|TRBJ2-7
TGTGCCAGCAGCTTATACAGGGGACCCTACGAGCAGTACTTC
CASSLYRGPYEQYF
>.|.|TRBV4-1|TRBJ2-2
TGCGCCAGCAGCCAAGTAAGCAGCTGGCCCGGGGAGCTGTTTTTT
CASSQVSSWPGELFF
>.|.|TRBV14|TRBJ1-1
TGTGCCAGCAGCCAAGTTAACAGAATCAACACTGAAGCTTTCTTT
CASSQVNRINTEAFF
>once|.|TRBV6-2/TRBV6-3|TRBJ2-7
TGTGCCAGCAGGGACTATAGGGGATACGAGCAGTACTTC
CASRDYRGYEQYF
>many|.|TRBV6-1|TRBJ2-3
TGTGCCAGCAGTGAACCCATGTGGCCAGATACGCAGTATTTT
CASSEPMWPDTQYF
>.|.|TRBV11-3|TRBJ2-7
TGTGCCAGCAGCTCCCTTTCTGAGCAGTACTTC
CASSSLSEQYF
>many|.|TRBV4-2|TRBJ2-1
TGTGCCAGCAGCCAAGATCCCCGGGAGCGATTGAGCTACAATGAGCAGTTCTTC
CASSQDPRERLSYNEQFF
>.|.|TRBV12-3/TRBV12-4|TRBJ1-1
TGTGCCAGCAATCCGGCGGGACGGTTGAACACTGAAGCTTTCTTT
CASNPAGRLNTEAFF
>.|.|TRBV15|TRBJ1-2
TGTGCCACCAGCAGCGAAGGACACTATGGCTACACCTTC
CATSSEGHYGYTF
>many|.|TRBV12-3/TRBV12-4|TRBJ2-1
TGTGCCAGCAGTGACGGCAACAATGAGCAGTTCTTC
CASSDGNNEQFF
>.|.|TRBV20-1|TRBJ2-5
TGCAGTGCTGCACAAGAGACCCAGTACTTC
CSAAQETQYF
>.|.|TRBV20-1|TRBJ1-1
TGCAGTCCTCGTGGGAGCGGCGACACTGAAGCTTTCTTT
CSPRGSGDTEAFF
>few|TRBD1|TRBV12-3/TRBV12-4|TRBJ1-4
TGTGCCAGTCGGCGGAGGGGGCGCACTAATGAAAAACTGTTTTTT
CASRRRGRTNEKLFF
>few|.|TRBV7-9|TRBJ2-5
TGTGCCAGCAGCCTTAGTTTGATGTACCAAGAGACCCAGTACTTC
CASSLSLMYQETQYF
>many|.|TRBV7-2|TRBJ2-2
TGTGCCAGCAGCTATAGGACCTCGACGGGGACCGGGGAGCTGTTTTTT
CASSYRTSTGTGELFF
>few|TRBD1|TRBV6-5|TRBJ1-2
TGTGCCAGCACTCCCGACAGGGCTGGAAACTATGGCTACACCTTC
CASTPDRAGNYGYTF
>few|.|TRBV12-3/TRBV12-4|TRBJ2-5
TGTGCCAGCAGAGGAGGGGGGCAAGAGACCCAGTACTTC
CASRGGGQETQYF
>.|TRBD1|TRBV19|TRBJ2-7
TGTGCCAGTAGTATAGGACAGGGTGGCTACGAGCAGTACTTC
CASSIGQGGYEQYF
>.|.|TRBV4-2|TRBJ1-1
TGTGCCAGCAGCCAAGTATATCGCAGGGGAGGGAACACTGAAGCTTTCTTT
CASSQVYRRGGNTEAFF
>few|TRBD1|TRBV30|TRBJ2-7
TGTGCCTGGAGTAACAGGGGGCGTTACGAGCAGTACTTC
CAWSNRGRYEQYF
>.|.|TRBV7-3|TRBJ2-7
TGTGCCAGCAGCCCGACCGTAGACTCCTACGAGCAGTACTTC
CASSPTVDSYEQYF
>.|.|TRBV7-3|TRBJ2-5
TGTGCCAGCAGCGTAGAACAGGGGCGGGGGGCCCAGTACTTC
CASSVEQGRGAQYF
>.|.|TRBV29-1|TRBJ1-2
TGCAGCGTTGATAAGGACGGGACCAACTATGGCTACACCTTC
CSVDKDGTNYGYTF
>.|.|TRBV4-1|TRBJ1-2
TGCGCCAGCAGCCAAGATACCAGGGCGGCCCATGGCTACACCTTC
CASSQDTRAAHGYTF
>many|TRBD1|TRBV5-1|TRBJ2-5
TGCGCCAGCAGCTTGCAGGGGGTCAACCAAGAGACCCAGTACTTC
CASSLQGVNQETQYF
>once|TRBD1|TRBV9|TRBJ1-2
TGTGCCAGCAGCGTGATCCCCGTGAGGGGGCCCTTTGTGACTAACTATGGCTACACCTTC
CASSVIPVRGPFVTNYGYTF
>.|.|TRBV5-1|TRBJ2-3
TGCGCCAGCAGCCCACAGACAGCTAGCACAGATACGCAGTATTTT
CASSPQTASTDTQYF
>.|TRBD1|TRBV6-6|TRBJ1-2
TGTGCCAGCAGTCCGACAGGGGCCATCTCTTACTATGGCTACACCTTC
CASSPTGAISYYGYTF
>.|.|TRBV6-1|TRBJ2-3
TGTGCCAGCAGTGAAACCTTAGGGGCAGGGCAACAGTATTTT
CASSETLGAGQQYF
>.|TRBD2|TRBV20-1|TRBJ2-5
TGCAGTGCTAGAGGGGGACTAGCGGGAGTGAAGACCCAGTACTTC
CSARGGLAGVKTQYF
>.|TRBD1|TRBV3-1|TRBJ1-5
TGTGCCAGCAGCCATGGGACAGGGGGTAGCAATCAGCCCCAGCATTTT
CASSHGTGGSNQPQHF
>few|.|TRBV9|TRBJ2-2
TGTGCCAGCAGCGTCCCTAGCGACACCGGGGAGCTGTTTTTT
CASSVPSDTGELFF
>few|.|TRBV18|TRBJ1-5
TGTGCCAGCTCACCCCCGGGGCAGACCGAGCAGCCCCAGCATTTT
CASSPPGQTEQPQHF
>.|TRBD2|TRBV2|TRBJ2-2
TGTGCCAGCAGGGCACTAGCGACGAACACCGGGGAGCTGTTTTTT
CASRALATNTGELFF
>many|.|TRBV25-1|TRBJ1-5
TGTGCCAGCAGTGAATCGACAGGCCGGAGGTTCCATTTT
CASSESTGRRFHF
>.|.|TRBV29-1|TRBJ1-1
TGCAGCGTTGCCAGTGGGGGGGGCTACGGCACTGAAGCTTTCTTT
CSVASGGGYGTEAFF
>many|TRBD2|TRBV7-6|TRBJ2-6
TGTGCCAGCAGCTTACCCGGGGGGGCTGGGGCCAACGTCCTGACTTTC
CASSLPGGAGANVLTF
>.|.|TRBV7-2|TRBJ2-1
TGTGCCAGCGTGAGAAATTCCTACAATGAGCAGTTCTTC
CASVRNSYNEQFF
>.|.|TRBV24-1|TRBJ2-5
TGTGCCACCAGTGATCCGGTTCTGGCGGGGGAGACCCAGTACTTC
CATSDPVLAGETQYF
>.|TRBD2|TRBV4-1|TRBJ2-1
TGCGCCAGCAGCCAAGACAGGGGCGGGGGGGCAGGCAATGAGCAGTTCTTC
CASSQDRGGGAGNEQFF
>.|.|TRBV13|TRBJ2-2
TGTGCCAGCAGCTTACATCGGAACACCGGGGAGCTGTTTTTT
CASSLHRNTGELFF
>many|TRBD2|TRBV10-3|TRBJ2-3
TGTGCCATCAGGCGGGAGATCAGAGATACGCAGTATTTT
CAIRREIRDTQYF
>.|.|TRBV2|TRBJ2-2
TGTGCCAGCACCCAGGAAAACACCGGGGAGCTGTTTTTT
CASTQENTGELFF
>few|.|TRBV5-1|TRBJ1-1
TGCGCCAGCAGCACGGACGGGTCCAGAGGCACTGAAGCTTTCTTT
CASSTDGSRGTEAFF
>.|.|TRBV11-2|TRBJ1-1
TGTGCCAGCAGCTTAGATCGGACACCGAAAAACACTGAAGCTTTCTTT
CASSLDRTPKNTEAFF
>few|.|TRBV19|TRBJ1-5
TGTGCCACCCATGGAGGGTCGGAGTTTAGTCAGCCCCAGCATTTT
CATHGGSEFSQPQHF
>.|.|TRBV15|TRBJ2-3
TGTGCCACCAGCAGAGAGGTGAGACCCACAGATACGCAGTATTTT
CATSREVRPTDTQYF
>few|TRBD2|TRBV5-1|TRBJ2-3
TGCGCCAGCAGCAGACTAGCGGGGAACCATAGGTCTAGCACAGATACGCAGTATTTT
CASSRLAGNHRSSTDTQYF
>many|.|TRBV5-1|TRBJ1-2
TGCGCCAGCAGCTTGGATCTACGTTCTAACTATGGCTACACCTTC
CASSLDLRSNYGYTF
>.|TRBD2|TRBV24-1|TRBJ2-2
TGTGCCACCAGTGATCCCCGGGAGGGGCCCGTCACCGGGGAGCTGTTTTTT
CATSDPREGPVTGELFF
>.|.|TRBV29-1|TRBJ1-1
TGCAGCGTTGTAAGCAGACTCATGAACACTGAAGCTTTCTTT
CSVVSRLMNTEAFF
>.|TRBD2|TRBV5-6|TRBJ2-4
TGTGCCAGCAGCTTCTTAGCGGGGGACAAAAACATTCAGTACTTC
CASSFLAGDKNIQYF
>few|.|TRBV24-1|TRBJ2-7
TGTGCCACCAGCCGAGCCGTGGGGGCTGCCTACGAGCAGTACTTC
CATSRAVGAAYEQYF